This T cell receptor beta chain derives from a study of CD8+ T cells in alopecia areata. Germline V CDR1 and CDR2: GTSNPN, SVGIG (reference sequence). The V end lost 0 bases, the J end lost 0 bases, and 14 bases lay between the germline ends. The CDR3 sequence is 16 residues long. The authors extracted RNA and reverse transcribed it into cDNA as the sequencing template. Profiling relied on immunoSEQ multiplex PCR, and the TCRdb table lists in-frame clones only, not all of them. The sample holds about 69,000 clones, approximately 61% seen once. In this sample, this clone turned up once. This specimen consisted of CD8+ T cells sorted from blood, obtained at week 0. V and J are TRBV30 and TRBJ1-2, with D unresolved. The origin of this receptor is a human donor with alopecia areata. CDR3 nucleotide sequence: TGTGCCTGGAGTGTAATGTCCCCGCTAGCTAACTATGGCTACACCTTC. Encoded protein: CAWSVMSPLANYGYTF.